Presented here are 30 T cell receptor beta chains from one specimen sequenced in a study of blood T cell repertoires in COVID-19. Only in-frame clones appear in the TCRdb table, and some are missing; sequencing was by immunoSEQ multiplex PCR. The sample shows 60,000 to 65,000 clones, roughly 75% of them seen only once. Material: peripheral blood. The receptors were gathered from a man in his 60s with COVID-19, enrolled during active disease.

The chain links TRBV5-5 to TRBJ2-3, with 7 positions matching TRBD1. CDR1 and CDR2 from the germline V gene are SGHKS and YYEKEE (reference sequence). Unmatched junction bases numbered 6, after V lost 4 bases and J lost 1 base. The CDR3 covers 15 residues. The CDR3 coding sequence is TGTGCCAGCAGCCCTGGACAGGTCGGCACAGATACGCAGTATTTT. Translation gives CASSPGQVGTDTQYF.

J is TRBJ2-3 and V is TRBV2; D gene ambiguous. CDR1 is SNHLY and CDR2 is FYNNEI in the germline V gene. This CDR3 has 13 amino acids. Trimming stripped 5 bases from V and 1 base from J, with 7 bases between. CDR3 sequence: CASSRTRTDTQYF. The CDR3 DNA is TGTGCCAGCAGTCGTACACGCACAGATACGCAGTATTTT.

The CDR3 bases are TGTGCCAGCAGTTTGGAGGTCACTGAAGCTTTCTTT. Translated, it gives CASSLEVTEAFF. The V and J genes are TRBV28 and TRBJ1-1; D not resolved. V was clipped by 3 bases and J by 4 bases, with 6 bases between them. CDR3 size: 12 residues. CDR1 is MDHEN and CDR2 is SYDVKM in the germline V gene.

This clone was seen a handful of times. The chain carries TRBV28 and TRBJ2-7, with 7 bases lining up with TRBD2. Germline trimming cut 6 bases from V and 3 bases from J; bases unmatched to any gene: 5. Germline values: CDR1 MDHEN, CDR2 SYDVKM. CDR3 length: 13 residues. The DNA for the CDR3 is TGTGCCAGCAGGAAACCTAGCGGCTACGAGCAGTACTTC. This translates into CASRKPSGYEQYF.

This sequence joins TRBV11-3 and TRBJ2-1, with D perhaps matching TRBD2 (6 bases). CDR1 and CDR2 (germline): SGHNT, YENEEA. This CDR3 has 16 residues. V lost 5 bases and J 9 bases, leaving 23 bases between the germline ends. The DNA of the CDR3 is TGTGCCAGCAGCCCGCCCCCCGGAGGGCCATTTGTTGAGCAGTTCTTC. Translation: CASSPPPGGPFVEQFF.

The V and J genes are TRBV3-1 (or the pseudogene TRBV3-2) and TRBJ2-7; 7 nucleotides agree with TRBD2. The J segment lost 2 bases and the V segment lost 2 bases, leaving 6 bases of the junction unmatched. CDR1 is LGHDT, CDR2 YNNKEL, per germline (reference sequence). There are 15 residues in the CDR3. The CDR3 spells CASSQILADPYEQYF. In DNA form, the CDR3 reads TGTGCCAGCAGCCAAATCCTAGCGGATCCCTACGAGCAGTACTTC.

This clone has just a few counts. The chain couples TRBV25-1 to TRBJ1-6, with D maybe TRBD1 (5 bases). The CDR3 has 13 amino acids. Looked up from germline, CDR1 is MGHDK and CDR2 is SYGVNS. Trimming took 4 bases from V and 13 from J, leaving 14 bases between them. The CDR3 loop is CASSGQGRSPLHF. The CDR3 DNA is TGTGCCAGCAGTGGGCAGGGAAGGTCCCCCCTCCACTTT.

This clone was counted ten times or more. The CDR3 is CSVDRGEETQYF. The CDR3, as DNA: TGCAGCGTTGACCGGGGTGAAGAGACCCAGTACTTC. This chain joins TRBV29-1 and TRBJ2-5; possibly TRBD2 for D (5 bases). V was pared by 3 bases and J by 3 bases, with 8 bases between. Per the germline V gene, CDR1 is SQVTM and CDR2 is ANQGSEA. The CDR3 extends over 12 amino acids.

J is TRBJ2-5 and V is TRBV11-3; unclear D gene. The CDR3 is 13 amino acids. CDR1 and CDR2 from the germline V gene are SGHNT and YENEEA. The germline V and J ends were trimmed by 5 bases and 2 bases, with 9 bases remaining between them. CDR3 nucleotides: TGTGCCAGCAGCCGACACTCTCAAGAGACCCAGTACTTC. This encodes CASSRHSQETQYF.

The table lists this clone with a count of one. This rearrangement joins TRBV9 to TRBJ2-4, with D tentatively TRBD2 (6 bases). V dropped 1 base and J dropped 4 bases, with 9 bases sitting between them. CDR3 length: 14 residues. The germline gives CDR1 SGDLS, CDR2 YYNGEE. For the CDR3, the DNA is TGTGCCAGCAGCGTACAGGAGGGGAAAAACATTCAGTACTTC. This sequence encodes CASSVQEGKNIQYF.

V gene TRBV9 combines with J gene TRBJ2-7; 8 bases are a match to TRBD2. Trimming at V came to 0 bases and at J to 4 bases, leaving 6 bases not matched to a gene. Germline V gives CDR1 SGDLS, CDR2 YYNGEE. This CDR3 is 15 amino acids long. The CDR3 DNA follows: TGTGCCAGCAGCGTAGATGGCGGGAGGTTATACGAGCAGTACTTC. Amino acids: CASSVDGGRLYEQYF.

V usage is TRBV11-2 and J usage is TRBJ1-5, with TRBD1 matching over 8 bases. The CDR3 has 16 residues. CDR1 is SGHAT and CDR2 is FQNNGV in the germline V gene. The V segment lost 2 bases and the J segment 4 bases; nucleotides outside the gene matches: 7. CDR3 nucleotides: TGTGCCAGCAGCTTATGGGCAGGGGGCGGGAATCAGCCCCAGCATTTT. It specifies CASSLWAGGGNQPQHF.

This clone was seen more than once but under ten times. The rearrangement joins TRBV5-1 to TRBJ2-3, with 10 bases that match TRBD1. Germline trimming cut 6 bases from V and 6 bases from J; bases unmatched to any gene: 7. The CDR3 runs 14 residues. Germline CDR1 and CDR2: SGHRS and YFSETQ. Here the CDR3 reads CASNQGQGGDTQYF. In nucleotides, the CDR3 is TGCGCCAGCAACCAAGGACAGGGGGGTGATACGCAGTATTTT.

This clone was seen a few times. This chain connects TRBV6-5 to TRBJ2-7; TRBD1 aligns across 7 bases. The CDR3 consists of 13 residues. The V gene's germline CDR1 is MNHEY and CDR2 SVGAGI. V shed 6 bases and J 5 bases; nucleotides not matched to a gene: 7. CDR3 nucleotide sequence: TGTGCCAGCAGGAAGACAGGGTTCGACGAGCAGTACTTC. Translated: CASRKTGFDEQYF.

This chain joins TRBV29-1 and TRBJ2-5; the D gene is possibly TRBD2 (5 bases). This CDR3 has 13 residues. Germline V gene lookup returns CDR1 SQVTM and CDR2 ANQGSEA. Deletions cut 6 bases from V and 2 bases from J, with 13 bases between. CDR3 amino acids: CSVDLTRQETQYF. CDR3 DNA sequence: TGCAGCGTCGACCTCACTAGACAAGAGACCCAGTACTTC.

The chain links TRBV5-1 to TRBJ2-5; perhaps TRBD2 as D (6 bases). The CDR3 totals 15 residues. The V end lost 0 bases, the J end lost 2 bases, and 11 bases lay between the germline ends. Germline assignment: CDR1 SGHRS and CDR2 YFSETQ. CDR3 bases: TGCGCCAGCAGCTTGGTTGCGGGAACTCAAGAGACCCAGTACTTC. Its translation: CASSLVAGTQETQYF.

Of note for this clone: Other nucleotide sequences from this sample produce the same CDR3. The chain combines TRBV5-1 with TRBJ1-1; D is uncertain. The CDR3 is made up of 12 amino acids. V was shortened by 5 bases and J by 2 bases, with 7 bases between the two germline ends. The germline CDR1 and CDR2 sequences are SGHRS and YFSETQ. As DNA, the CDR3 is TGCGCCAGCAGTCAGGAAAACACTGAAGCTTTCTTT. Protein product: CASSQENTEAFF.

The V call is TRBV19, the J call TRBJ2-1; 7 bases line up with TRBD2. V lost 7 bases to trimming and J lost 9 bases; unmatched junction nucleotides: 15. The CDR3 is made up of 15 amino acids. Germline V gene lookup returns CDR1 LNHDA and CDR2 SQIVND (reference sequence). CDR3 loop: CASIGRERGGIEQFF. DNA for the CDR3: TGTGCCAGTATAGGCCGTGAGAGGGGAGGGATTGAGCAGTTCTTC.

The chain employs TRBV5-4 and TRBJ2-3, with TRBD2 identical over 9 bases. CDR3 length equals 15 residues. V lost 3 bases to trimming and J lost 2 bases; unmatched junction nucleotides: 4. From germline, CDR1 is SGHNT and CDR2 YYREEE (reference sequence). The CDR3 nucleotides are TGTGCCAGCAGCTCAGCTAGCGGGGACACAGATACGCAGTATTTT. As protein: CASSSASGDTDTQYF. Drawing the rest from reference TRBV5-4 and TRBJ2-3, the complete variable domain is ETGVTQSPTHLIKTRGQQVTLRCSSQSGHNTVSWYQQALGQGPQFIFQYYREEENGRGNFPPRFSGLQFPNYSSELNVNALELDDSALYLCASSSASGDTDTQYFGPGTRLTVL.

This clone was seen more than once but under ten times. CDR3 amino acids: CAWSNKNGVKLFF. The CDR3 nucleotides read TGTGCCTGGAGTAATAAAAATGGAGTCAAACTGTTTTTT. The V call is TRBV30, the J call TRBJ1-4, with unresolved D. CDR3 length: 13 amino acids. Germline CDR1 reads GTSNPN; CDR2 reads SVGIG (reference sequence). V shed 2 bases and J shed 11 bases, with 15 bases lying between them. The full variable domain, its missing parts supplied by reference TRBV30 and TRBJ1-4, is SQTIHQWPATLVQPVGSPLSLECTVEGTSNPNLYWYRQAAGRGLQLLFYSVGIGQISSEVPQNLSASRPQDRQFILSSKKLLLSDSGFYLCAWSNKNGVKLFFGSGTQLSVL.

This clone occurred a few times. This rearrangement joins TRBV19 to TRBJ1-1; D call uncertain. This CDR3 is built from 13 residues. Per the germline V gene, CDR1 is LNHDA and CDR2 is SQIVND (reference sequence). V lost 6 bases and J 5 bases, leaving 13 bases between the germline ends. DNA of the CDR3: TGTGCCAGTAGCAACCCCGAGGGAACTGAAGCTTTCTTT. Its translation is CASSNPEGTEAFF.

The chain carries TRBV3-1 (or the pseudogene TRBV3-2) and TRBJ2-7; 11 positions agree with TRBD2. CDR1 and CDR2 (germline): LGHDT, YNNKEL (reference sequence). J lost 6 bases, V lost 4 bases, and 5 bases had no gene match. This CDR3 has 14 residues. The CDR3: CASSLTSGSSEQYF. CDR3 in DNA: TGTGCCAGCAGCCTAACTAGCGGGAGCAGCGAGCAGTACTTC.

The J gene is TRBJ2-2, the V gene TRBV11-3; TRBD2 aligns across 7 bases. This CDR3 region has 17 residues. From germline, CDR1 is SGHNT and CDR2 YENEEA. V trimming: 0 bases; J trimming: 6 bases; junction bases outside the gene matches: 10. In DNA, the CDR3 is TGTGCCAGCAGCTTAGATACCGTTATCCTAGCGGCCGGGGAGCTGTTTTTT. Translated: CASSLDTVILAAGELFF.

This clone was counted a few times. V is TRBV10-2 and J is TRBJ1-4; the D gene is possibly TRBD1 (6 bases). Between the trimmed V and J ends, which lost 5 bases and 8 bases, there was a span of 12 bases. The CDR3 is 13 residues long. Germline lookup yields CDR1 WSHSY and CDR2 SAAADI. Here the CDR3 reads CASSRTVDEKLFF. CDR3 in DNA: TGCGCCAGCAGTCGGACAGTGGACGAAAAACTGTTTTTT.

This clone has only one observation. The gene calls are TRBV4-1 and TRBJ2-7, with 12 bases that match TRBD2. V lost 4 bases and J lost 6; bases outside the gene matches: 4. CDR3 length: 14 residues. Germline lookup yields CDR1 MGHRA and CDR2 YSYEKL. Here the CDR3 reads CASSPGLAGREQYF. The DNA for the CDR3 is TGCGCCAGCAGCCCCGGACTAGCGGGGCGCGAGCAGTACTTC.

The V call is TRBV11-3, the J call TRBJ2-7, with D perhaps matching TRBD1 (8 bases). Germline values: CDR1 SGHNT, CDR2 YENEEA. V lost 3 bases and J lost 2, with 26 bases in between. CDR3 length: 19 amino acids. The CDR3 nucleotides read TGTGCCAGCAGCTTTTCAGGGGGCTTCAAACTAGCGCGGACCTACGAGCAGTACTTC. Translated: CASSFSGGFKLARTYEQYF.

The rearrangement joins TRBV5-1 to TRBJ1-2, with TRBD1 as a possible D gene (6 bases). The germline V gene encodes CDR1 SGHRS and CDR2 YFSETQ. The CDR3 sequence is 12 residues long. The V gene lost 4 bases and the J gene lost 9 bases, with 13 bases spanning the gap. The CDR3 nucleotides read TGCGCCAGCAGCCAGGGGTCTACTAGCTACACCTTC. Translated: CASSQGSTSYTF. Drawing the rest from reference TRBV5-1 and TRBJ1-2, the complete variable domain is KAGVTQTPRYLIKTRGQQVTLSCSPISGHRSVSWYQQTPGQGLQFLFEYFSETQRNKGNFPGRFSGRQFSNSRSEMNVSTLELGDSALYLCASSQGSTSYTFGSGTRLTVV.

The chain is built from TRBV7-9 and TRBJ2-7; 7 bases are a match to TRBD2. Germline CDR1 is SEHNR and CDR2 is FQNEAQ (reference sequence). The CDR3 is 15 amino acids. Trimming cost V 2 bases and J 3 bases; bases outside gene matches: 7. CDR3 DNA sequence: TGTGCCAGCAGCTTATGGCGGGAGACGAACTACGAGCAGTACTTC. Its protein is CASSLWRETNYEQYF.

This clone is a singleton in its sample. The CDR3 loop is CSVRRNTEAFF. The CDR3 DNA reads TGCAGCGTTCGCAGGAACACTGAAGCTTTCTTT. This chain links TRBV29-1 with TRBJ1-1; D not resolved. Germline V gene sequence: CDR1 SQVTM, CDR2 ANQGSEA. The V gene lost 5 bases and the J gene lost 1 base, with 5 bases spanning the gap. The CDR3 runs 11 residues.

This rearrangement joins TRBV27 to TRBJ1-6; D is undetermined. V was shortened by 2 bases and J by 9 bases, with 8 bases between the two germline ends. CDR1 is MNHEY, CDR2 SMNVEV, per germline (reference sequence). The CDR3 has 13 residues. CDR3 residues: CASSLGAGSPLHF. CDR3 in DNA: TGTGCCAGCAGTTTAGGTGCGGGTTCACCCCTCCACTTT.